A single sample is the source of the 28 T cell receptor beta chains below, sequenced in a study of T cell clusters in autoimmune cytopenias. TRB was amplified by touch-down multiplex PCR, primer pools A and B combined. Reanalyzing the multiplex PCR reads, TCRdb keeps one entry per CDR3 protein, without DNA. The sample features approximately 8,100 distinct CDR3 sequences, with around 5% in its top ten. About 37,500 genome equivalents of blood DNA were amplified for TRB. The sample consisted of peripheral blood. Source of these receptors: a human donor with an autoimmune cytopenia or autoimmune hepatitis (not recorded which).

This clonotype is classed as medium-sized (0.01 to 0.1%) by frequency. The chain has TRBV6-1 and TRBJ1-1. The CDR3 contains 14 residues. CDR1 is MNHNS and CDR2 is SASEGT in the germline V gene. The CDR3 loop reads CASVRELMNTEAFF.

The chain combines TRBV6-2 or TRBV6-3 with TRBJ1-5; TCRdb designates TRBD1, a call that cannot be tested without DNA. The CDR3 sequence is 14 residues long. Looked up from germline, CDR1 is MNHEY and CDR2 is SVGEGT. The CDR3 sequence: CASRHGAGSRPQHF.

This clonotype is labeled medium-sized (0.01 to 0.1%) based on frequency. This CDR3 is CAWKQGSSYNSPLHF. This chain links TRBV30 with TRBJ1-6. This CDR3 comprises 15 residues. Germline loops: CDR1 GTSNPN, CDR2 SVGIG (reference sequence).

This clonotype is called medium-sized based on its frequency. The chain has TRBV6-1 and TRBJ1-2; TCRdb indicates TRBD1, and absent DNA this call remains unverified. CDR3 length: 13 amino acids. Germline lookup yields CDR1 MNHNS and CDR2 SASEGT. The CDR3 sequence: CASTPGQGYGYTF.

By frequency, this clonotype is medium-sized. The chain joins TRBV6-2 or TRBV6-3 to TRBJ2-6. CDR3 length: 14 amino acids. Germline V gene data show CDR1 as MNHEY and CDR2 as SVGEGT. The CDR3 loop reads CATRPVSGANVLTF.

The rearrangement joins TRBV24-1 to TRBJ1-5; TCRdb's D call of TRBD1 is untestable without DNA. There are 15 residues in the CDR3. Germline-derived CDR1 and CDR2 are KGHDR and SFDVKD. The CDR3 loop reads CATSETTGGLQPQHF.

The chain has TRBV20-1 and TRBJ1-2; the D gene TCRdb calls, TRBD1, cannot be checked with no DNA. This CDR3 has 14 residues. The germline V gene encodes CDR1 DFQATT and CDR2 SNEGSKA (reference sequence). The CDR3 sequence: CSASLGQGDGGYTF.

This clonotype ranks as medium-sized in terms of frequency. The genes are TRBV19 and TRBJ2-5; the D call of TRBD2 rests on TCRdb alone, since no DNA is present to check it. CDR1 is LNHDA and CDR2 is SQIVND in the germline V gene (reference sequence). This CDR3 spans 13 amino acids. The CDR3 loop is CASSWRGEETQYF.

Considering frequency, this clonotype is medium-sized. The CDR3 is CASSFGLVATGELFF. This rearrangement joins TRBV6-1 to TRBJ2-2; the TRBD1 assignment by TCRdb is unverifiable without DNA. There are 15 residues in the CDR3. Germline CDR1 reads MNHNS; CDR2 reads SASEGT.

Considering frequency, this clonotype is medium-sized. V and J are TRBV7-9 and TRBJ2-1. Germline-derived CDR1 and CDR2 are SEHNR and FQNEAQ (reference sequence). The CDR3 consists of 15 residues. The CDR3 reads CASSGSGSNYNEQFF.

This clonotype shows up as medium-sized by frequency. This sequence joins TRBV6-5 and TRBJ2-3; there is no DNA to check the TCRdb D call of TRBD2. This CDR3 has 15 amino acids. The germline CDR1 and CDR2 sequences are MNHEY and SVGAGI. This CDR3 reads CASRVAGVGTDTQYF.

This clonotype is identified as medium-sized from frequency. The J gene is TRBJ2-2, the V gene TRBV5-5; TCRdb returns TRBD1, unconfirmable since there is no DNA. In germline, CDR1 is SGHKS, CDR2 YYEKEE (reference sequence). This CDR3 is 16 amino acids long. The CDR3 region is CASSLRDRGTTGELFF. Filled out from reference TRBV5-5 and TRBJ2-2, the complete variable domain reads DAGVTQSPTHLIKTRGQQVTLRCSPISGHKSVSWYQQVLGQGPQFIFQYYEKEERGRGNFPDRFSARQFPNYSSELNVNALLLGDSALYLCASSLRDRGTTGELFFGEGSRLTVL.

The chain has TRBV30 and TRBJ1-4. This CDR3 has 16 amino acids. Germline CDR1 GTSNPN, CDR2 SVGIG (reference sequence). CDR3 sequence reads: CAWSGQRAGGDEKLFF.

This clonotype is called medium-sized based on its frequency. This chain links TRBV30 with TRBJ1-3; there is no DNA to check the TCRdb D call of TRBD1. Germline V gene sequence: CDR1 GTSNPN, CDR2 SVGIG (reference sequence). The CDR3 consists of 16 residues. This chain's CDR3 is CAWTRLLAPSGNTIYF.

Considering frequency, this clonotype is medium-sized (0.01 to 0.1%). CDR3: CASSAPATLTGWNQPQHF. The chain joins TRBV6-1 to TRBJ1-5; TCRdb gives TRBD1 as the D gene, but with no DNA this cannot be confirmed. The CDR3 covers 18 residues. In germline, CDR1 is MNHNS, CDR2 SASEGT.

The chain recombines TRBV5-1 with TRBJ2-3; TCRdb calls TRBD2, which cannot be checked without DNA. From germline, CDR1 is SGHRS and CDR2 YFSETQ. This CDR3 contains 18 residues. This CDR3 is CASSQEGGGPPSTDTQYF. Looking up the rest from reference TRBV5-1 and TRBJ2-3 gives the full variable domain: KAGVTQTPRYLIKTRGQQVTLSCSPISGHRSVSWYQQTPGQGLQFLFEYFSETQRNKGNFPGRFSGRQFSNSRSEMNVSTLELGDSALYLCASSQEGGGPPSTDTQYFGPGTRLTVL.

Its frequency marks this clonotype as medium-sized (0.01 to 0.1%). The CDR3 here is CASSLSSHWGELFF. This rearrangement joins TRBV6-5 to TRBJ2-2. The CDR3 loop spans 14 amino acids. The germline V gene encodes CDR1 MNHEY and CDR2 SVGAGI.

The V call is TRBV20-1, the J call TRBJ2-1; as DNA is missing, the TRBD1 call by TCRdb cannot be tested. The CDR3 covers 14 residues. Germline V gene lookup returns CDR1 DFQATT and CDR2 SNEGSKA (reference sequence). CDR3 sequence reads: CSALAGTGYNEQFF.

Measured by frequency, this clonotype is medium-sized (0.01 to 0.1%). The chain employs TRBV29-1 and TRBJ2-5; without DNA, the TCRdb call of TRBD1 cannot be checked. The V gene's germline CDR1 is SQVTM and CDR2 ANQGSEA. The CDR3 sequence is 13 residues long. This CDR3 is CSVEGTIQETQYF. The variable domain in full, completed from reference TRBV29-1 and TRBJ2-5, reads SAVISQKPSRDICQRGTSLTIQCQVDSQVTMMFWYRQQPGQSLTLIATANQGSEATYESGFVIDKFPISRPNLTFSTLTVSNMSPEDSSIYLCSVEGTIQETQYFGPGTRLLVL.

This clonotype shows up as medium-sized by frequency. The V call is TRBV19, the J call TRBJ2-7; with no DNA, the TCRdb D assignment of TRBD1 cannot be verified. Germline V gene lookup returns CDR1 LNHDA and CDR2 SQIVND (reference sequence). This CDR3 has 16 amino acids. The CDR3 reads CASSTSISPGAYEQYF.

The CDR3 is CSVGTTINTEAFF. V gene TRBV29-1 combines with J gene TRBJ1-1. Germline V gene sequence: CDR1 SQVTM, CDR2 ANQGSEA. The CDR3 is made up of 13 amino acids. The variable domain in full, completed from reference TRBV29-1 and TRBJ1-1, reads SAVISQKPSRDICQRGTSLTIQCQVDSQVTMMFWYRQQPGQSLTLIATANQGSEATYESGFVIDKFPISRPNLTFSTLTVSNMSPEDSSIYLCSVGTTINTEAFFGQGTRLTVV.

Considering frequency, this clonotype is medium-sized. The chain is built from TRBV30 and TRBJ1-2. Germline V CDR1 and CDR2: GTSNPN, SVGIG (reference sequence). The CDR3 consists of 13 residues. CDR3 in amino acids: CAWSHDRIGGYTF.

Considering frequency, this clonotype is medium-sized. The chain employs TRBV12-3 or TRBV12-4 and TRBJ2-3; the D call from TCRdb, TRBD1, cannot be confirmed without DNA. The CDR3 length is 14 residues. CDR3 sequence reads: CASSLGGGTDTQYF.

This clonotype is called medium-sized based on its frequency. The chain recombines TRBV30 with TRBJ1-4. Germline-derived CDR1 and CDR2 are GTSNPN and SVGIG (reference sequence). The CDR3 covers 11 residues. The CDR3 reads CSEATNEKLFF. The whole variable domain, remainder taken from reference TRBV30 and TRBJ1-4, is SQTIHQWPATLVQPVGSPLSLECTVEGTSNPNLYWYRQAAGRGLQLLFYSVGIGQISSEVPQNLSASRPQDRQFILSSKKLLLSDSGFYLCSEATNEKLFFGSGTQLSVL.

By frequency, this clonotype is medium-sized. CDR3 in amino acids: CSALAGQGSYEQYF. The chain employs TRBV29-1 and TRBJ2-7; the TCRdb D gene call, TRBD1, has no DNA to confirm it. CDR1 and CDR2 (germline): SQVTM, ANQGSEA. CDR3 length: 14 amino acids.

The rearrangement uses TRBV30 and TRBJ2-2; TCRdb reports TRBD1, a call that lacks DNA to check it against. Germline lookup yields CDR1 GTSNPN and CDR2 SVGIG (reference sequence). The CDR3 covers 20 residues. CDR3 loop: CAWSVQAGQVGAEHRGAVFF.

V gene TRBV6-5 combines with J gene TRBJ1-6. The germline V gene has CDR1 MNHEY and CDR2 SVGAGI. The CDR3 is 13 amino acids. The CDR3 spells CASTPHGNSPLHF.

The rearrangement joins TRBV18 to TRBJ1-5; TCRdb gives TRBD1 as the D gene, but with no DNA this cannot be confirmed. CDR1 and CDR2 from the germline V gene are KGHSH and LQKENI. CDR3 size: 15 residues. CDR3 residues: CASSRGQDSNQPKHF. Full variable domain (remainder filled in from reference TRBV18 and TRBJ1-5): NAGVMQNPRHLVRRRGQEARLRCSPMKGHSHVYWYRQLPEEGLKFMVYLQKENIIDESGMPKERFSAEFPKEGPSILRIQQVVRGDSAAYFCASSRGQDSNQPKHFGDGTRLSIL.